This entry lists 25 T cell receptor beta chains sequenced from one sample in a study of blood T cell repertoires in COVID-19. The repertoire was sequenced with immunoSEQ multiplex PCR; TCRdb's copy has only in-frame clones and lacks some. This table has 200,000 to 300,000 clones, roughly 83% appearing once. Sequencing was performed on peripheral blood. Receptors originate from a woman at least 80 years old with COVID-19, enrolled during active disease.

The rearrangement uses TRBV6-5 and TRBJ1-3; D is uncertain. CDR1 and CDR2 (germline): MNHEY, SVGAGI. The CDR3 has 15 amino acids. The V and J ends lost 4 bases and 0 bases respectively, with 10 bases between them. CDR3 coding DNA: TGTGCCAGCAGTTTTAACAGCCGCTCTGGAAACACCATATATTTT. Its protein is CASSFNSRSGNTIYF.

The chain links TRBV5-1 to TRBJ2-3, with 7 bases fitting TRBD2. Germline V CDR1 and CDR2: SGHRS, YFSETQ. The length of the CDR3 is 16 residues. Trimming removed 4 bases from V and 2 bases from J; junction bases left unmatched: 10. The CDR3 loop is CASSGTGLPFTDTQYF. CDR3 sequence (DNA): TGCGCCAGCAGCGGAACGGGACTACCTTTCACAGATACGCAGTATTTT. Full variable domain (rest looked up from reference TRBV5-1 and TRBJ2-3): KAGVTQTPRYLIKTRGQQVTLSCSPISGHRSVSWYQQTPGQGLQFLFEYFSETQRNKGNFPGRFSGRQFSNSRSEMNVSTLELGDSALYLCASSGTGLPFTDTQYFGPGTRLTVL.

This clone was seen a few times. The chain joins TRBV28 to TRBJ1-2, with D tentatively TRBD1 (6 bases). This CDR3 contains 18 residues. Deletions cut 3 bases from V and 3 bases from J, with 23 bases between. The germline gives CDR1 MDHEN, CDR2 SYDVKM. Written as DNA, the CDR3 is TGTGCCAGCAGTTTGCCCACGAGGTCCCGACAGGTCGACTATGGCTACACCTTC. This gives the protein CASSLPTRSRQVDYGYTF.

V gene TRBV18 combines with J gene TRBJ1-1; no reliable D call. This CDR3 region has 15 residues. Per germline, CDR1 KGHSH and CDR2 LQKENI. Trimming left V 0 bases short and J 1 base short, with 9 bases between. CDR3 amino acids: CASSPPGSQNTEAFF. The CDR3 DNA follows: TGTGCCAGCTCACCACCCGGGAGTCAGAACACTGAAGCTTTCTTT.

The chain links TRBV28 to TRBJ1-1; 12 nucleotides line up with TRBD1. Germline V gene data show CDR1 as MDHEN and CDR2 as SYDVKM. V was clipped by 0 bases and J by 5 bases; unmatched bases: 4. The CDR3 length is 16 residues. The CDR3 DNA is TGTGCCAGCAGTTTATGGGGACAGGGGGCGCGAACTGAAGCTTTCTTT. Residues: CASSLWGQGARTEAFF.

The chain has TRBV10-3 and TRBJ1-5, with a weak D call TRBD1 (5 bases). Germline assignment: CDR1 ENHRY and CDR2 SYGVKD. The CDR3 totals 15 residues. V gave up 2 bases and J gave up 2 bases, with 10 bases separating them. The CDR3 nucleotides read TGTGCCATCAGTGAGGGGGCCCGGGGCAATCAGCCCCAGCATTTT. It is translated as CAISEGARGNQPQHF.

The chain links TRBV10-1 to TRBJ2-3; tentatively, D is TRBD2 (6 bases). The germline V gene has CDR1 WNHNN and CDR2 SYGVQD (reference sequence). The CDR3 totals 14 residues. Between the trimmed V and J ends, which lost 3 bases and 7 bases, there was a span of 14 bases. The CDR3 loop is CASSEPGRGNTQYF. The CDR3 DNA is TGCGCCAGCAGTGAACCGGGACGGGGGAATACGCAGTATTTT.

V and J are TRBV3-1 (or the pseudogene TRBV3-2) and TRBJ2-3; D remains unclear. Germline CDR1 is LGHDT and CDR2 is YNNKEL (reference sequence). The CDR3 contains 15 residues. Trimming pared 6 bases from V and 5 bases from J, leaving 18 bases between. DNA for the CDR3: TGTGCCAGCAGTTCATGGGCCACGAATTTAGATACGCAGTATTTT. Encoded protein: CASSSWATNLDTQYF.

V usage is TRBV19 and J usage is TRBJ1-2; the D is unclear. Trimming left V 4 bases short and J 0 bases short, with 12 bases between. The length of the CDR3 is 15 residues. Germline-derived CDR1 and CDR2 are LNHDA and SQIVND (reference sequence). In DNA form, the CDR3 reads TGTGCCAGTAGTACGAATCAGGCCTCTAACTATGGCTACACCTTC. The encoded protein is CASSTNQASNYGYTF.

V is TRBV18 and J is TRBJ1-1; D is possibly TRBD1 (5 bases). The CDR3 extends over 13 amino acids. The V end lost 6 bases, the J end lost 1 base, and 9 bases lay between the germline ends. The germline CDR1 and CDR2 sequences are KGHSH and LQKENI. The chain's CDR3 is CASSLTENTEAFF. For the CDR3, the DNA is TGTGCCAGCTCCTTGACAGAGAACACTGAAGCTTTCTTT.

The chain recombines TRBV7-2 with TRBJ2-1; 8 bases fit TRBD1. Germline V gene data show CDR1 as SGHTA and CDR2 as FQGNSA. V dropped 5 bases and J dropped 8; count of bases not matched to a gene: 8. CDR3 length equals 14 residues. The CDR3: CASSARTGSYEQFF. The DNA of the CDR3 is TGTGCCAGCAGCGCGCGGACAGGGAGTTATGAGCAGTTCTTC. Supplemented by reference TRBV7-2 and TRBJ2-1, the full variable domain reads GAGVSQSPSNKVTEKGKDVELRCDPISGHTALYWYRQSLGQGLEFLIYFQGNSAPDKSGLPSDRFSAERTGGSVSTLTIQRTQQEDSAVYLCASSARTGSYEQFFGPGTRLTVL.

V and J are TRBV5-6 and TRBJ1-1, with a weak D call TRBD1 (5 bases). Looked up from germline, CDR1 is SGHDT and CDR2 is YYEEEE. V lost 3 bases, J lost 1 base, and 10 bases lay in between. This CDR3 is built from 14 residues. This CDR3 reads CASSSDNQNTEAFF. Here the CDR3 DNA reads TGTGCCAGCAGCTCGGACAATCAGAACACTGAAGCTTTCTTT.

In DNA, the CDR3 is TGTGCCAGTAGTCCGGACAGGGCGGCCTATGGCTACACCTTC. Translation: CASSPDRAAYGYTF. The J gene is TRBJ1-2, the V gene TRBV19; TRBD1 matches 8 bases. Germline trimming cut 5 bases from V and 4 bases from J; bases unmatched to any gene: 6. CDR1 and CDR2 from the germline V gene are LNHDA and SQIVND (reference sequence). This CDR3 spans 14 amino acids. Using reference TRBV19 and TRBJ1-2 for the parts outside the CDR3, the full variable domain is DGGITQSPKYLFRKEGQNVTLSCEQNLNHDAMYWYRQDPGQGLRLIYYSQIVNDFQKGDIAEGYSVSREKKESFPLTVTSAQKNPTAFYLCASSPDRAAYGYTFGSGTRLTVV.

This clone was found a few times. This rearrangement joins TRBV30 to TRBJ2-7, with TRBD2 identical over 7 bases. J lost 4 bases, V lost 3 bases, and 3 bases had no gene match. This CDR3 is 12 amino acids long. Germline CDR1 is GTSNPN and CDR2 is SVGIG (reference sequence). CDR3 nucleotides: TGTGCCTGGAGCATCGGGGGGTACGAGCAGTACTTC. Residues: CAWSIGGYEQYF.

The chain has TRBV24-1 and TRBJ1-6; 8 bases agree with TRBD1. The V and J ends lost 3 bases and 9 bases, in that order; junction bases with no gene match: 3. Germline loops: CDR1 KGHDR, CDR2 SFDVKD. This CDR3 is 14 amino acids long. The CDR3 here is CATSDGQGGSPLHF. DNA of the CDR3: TGTGCCACCAGTGATGGACAGGGAGGTTCACCCCTCCACTTT.

The rearrangement links TRBV28 to TRBJ2-7; D unclear. V was cut by 6 bases and J by 5 bases, with 20 bases left in between. The germline V gene has CDR1 MDHEN and CDR2 SYDVKM. The CDR3 runs 15 residues. As DNA, the CDR3 is TGTGCCAGCAGCGAAGACAACCCCCGTCTGAACGAGCAGTACTTC. Encoded protein: CASSEDNPRLNEQYF.

The chain employs TRBV30 and TRBJ2-1, with D tentatively TRBD2 (6 bases). Germline V gene lookup returns CDR1 GTSNPN and CDR2 SVGIG (reference sequence). The CDR3 extends over 13 amino acids. The germline V and J ends were trimmed by 0 bases and 8 bases, with 11 bases remaining between them. The CDR3 bases are TGTGCCTGGAGTGTAGGAGGGGCCGATGAGCAGTTCTTC. This gives the protein CAWSVGGADEQFF.

The chain couples TRBV5-4 to TRBJ1-2; D is possibly TRBD1 (6 bases). The ends were cut back, 0 bases at V and 2 bases at J, with 8 bases in the middle. The V gene's germline CDR1 is SGHNT and CDR2 YYREEE (reference sequence). CDR3 length: 14 amino acids. CDR3 in DNA: TGTGCCAGCAGCTTGGAGACAGGAAACTATGGCTACACCTTC. Translated: CASSLETGNYGYTF.

CDR3 DNA sequence: TGTGCCAGCAGTGTGGGCAGCTGGTTAGGCTACACCTTC. Amino acids: CASSVGSWLGYTF. The rearrangement joins TRBV2 to TRBJ1-2; D unclear. This CDR3 is 13 amino acids long. The germline CDR1 and CDR2 sequences are SNHLY and FYNNEI. Trimming took off 4 bases at V and 8 bases at J, with 14 bases between the two ends. Using reference TRBV2 and TRBJ1-2 for the parts outside the CDR3, the full variable domain is EPEVTQTPSHQVTQMGQEVILRCVPISNHLYFYWYRQILGQKVEFLVSFYNNEISEKSEIFDDQFSVERPDGSNFTLKIRSTKLEDSAMYFCASSVGSWLGYTFGSGTRLTVV.

The chain recombines TRBV5-1 with TRBJ1-4, with TRBD1 matching 10 bases. Trimming took 2 bases from V and 7 from J; bases not matched to a gene: 2. From germline, CDR1 is SGHRS and CDR2 YFSETQ. The CDR3 has 14 amino acids. CDR3 loop: CASSLDRGREKLFF. The CDR3 DNA reads TGCGCCAGCAGCTTAGACAGGGGGCGTGAAAAACTGTTTTTT.

The rearrangement links TRBV10-3 to TRBJ2-1; 9 bases match TRBD2. In germline, CDR1 is ENHRY, CDR2 SYGVKD. The CDR3 is 14 amino acids. The trim removed 9 bases at V and 4 bases at J, leaving 7 bases unmatched. The CDR3: CAIHSGGDYNEQFF. The CDR3 DNA sequence: TGTGCCATTCATAGCGGGGGCGATTACAATGAGCAGTTCTTC.

This clone was detected only once. The rearrangement joins TRBV4-2 to TRBJ2-1; D gene ambiguous. In germline, CDR1 is LGHNA, CDR2 YNFKEQ. The CDR3 sequence is 14 residues long. The V gene lost 0 bases and the J gene lost 3 bases, with 6 bases spanning the gap. The CDR3 coding sequence is TGTGCCAGCAGCCAAGATGACAACTACAATGAGCAGTTCTTC. It specifies CASSQDDNYNEQFF.

J is TRBJ2-1 and V is TRBV24-1, with 9 bases fitting TRBD2. The CDR3 runs to 16 residues. V lost 5 bases to trimming and J lost 8 bases; unmatched junction nucleotides: 12. The germline V gene has CDR1 KGHDR and CDR2 SFDVKD. CDR3 protein: CATSAAGGTHRDEQFF. DNA for the CDR3: TGTGCCACCAGTGCCGCGGGGGGGACACACAGGGATGAGCAGTTCTTC.

The gene calls are TRBV2 and TRBJ2-3, with D possibly being TRBD1 (5 bases). V shed 7 bases and J shed 5 bases, with 16 bases lying between them. Looked up from germline, CDR1 is SNHLY and CDR2 is FYNNEI. The CDR3 has 14 residues. CDR3 protein: CASKIGQAKDTQYF. CDR3 bases: TGTGCCAGCAAGATAGGACAAGCGAAAGATACGCAGTATTTT.

This sequence joins TRBV28 and TRBJ1-6; D is perhaps TRBD1 (5 bases). In germline, CDR1 is MDHEN, CDR2 SYDVKM. V was trimmed by 4 bases and J by 8 bases, leaving 9 bases between them. This CDR3 comprises 13 residues. CDR3 amino acids: CASSSRQHSPLHF. As DNA, the CDR3 is TGTGCCAGCAGTTCAAGACAGCATTCACCCCTCCACTTT.